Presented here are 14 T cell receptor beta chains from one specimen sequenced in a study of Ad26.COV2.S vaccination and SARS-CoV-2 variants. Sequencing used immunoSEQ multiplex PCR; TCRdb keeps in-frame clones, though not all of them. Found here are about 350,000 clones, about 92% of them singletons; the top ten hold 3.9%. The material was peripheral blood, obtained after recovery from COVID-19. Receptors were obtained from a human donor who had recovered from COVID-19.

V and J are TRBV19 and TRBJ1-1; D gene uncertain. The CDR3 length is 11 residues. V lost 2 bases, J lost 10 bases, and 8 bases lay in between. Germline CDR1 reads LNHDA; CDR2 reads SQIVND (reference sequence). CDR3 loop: CASSISWGAFF. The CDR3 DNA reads TGTGCCAGTAGTATAAGCTGGGGAGCTTTCTTT.

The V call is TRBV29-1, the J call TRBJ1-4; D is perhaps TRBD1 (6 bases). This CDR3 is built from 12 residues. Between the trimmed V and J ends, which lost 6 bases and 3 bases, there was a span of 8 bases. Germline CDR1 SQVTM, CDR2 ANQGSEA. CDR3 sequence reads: CSVGTPNEKLFF. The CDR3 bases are TGCAGCGTCGGGACACCTAATGAAAAACTGTTTTTT.

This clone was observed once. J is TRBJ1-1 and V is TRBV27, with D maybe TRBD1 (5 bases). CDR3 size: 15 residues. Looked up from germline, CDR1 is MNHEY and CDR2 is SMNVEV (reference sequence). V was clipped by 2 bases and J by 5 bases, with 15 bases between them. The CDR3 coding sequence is TGTGCCAGCAGTTTAGGGACCTCTTTATTTACTGAAGCTTTCTTT. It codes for CASSLGTSLFTEAFF.

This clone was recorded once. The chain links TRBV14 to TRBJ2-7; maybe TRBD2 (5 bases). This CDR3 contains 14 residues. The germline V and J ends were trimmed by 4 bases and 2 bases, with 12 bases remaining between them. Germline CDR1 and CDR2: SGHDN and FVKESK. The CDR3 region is CASSPPTGAYEQYF. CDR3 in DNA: TGTGCCAGCAGCCCACCCACCGGGGCCTACGAGCAGTACTTC. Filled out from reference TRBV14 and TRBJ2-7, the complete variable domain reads EAGVTQFPSHSVIEKGQTVTLRCDPISGHDNLYWYRRVMGKEIKFLLHFVKESKQDESGMPNNRFLAERTGGTYSTLKVQPAELEDSGVYFCASSPPTGAYEQYFGPGTRLTVT.

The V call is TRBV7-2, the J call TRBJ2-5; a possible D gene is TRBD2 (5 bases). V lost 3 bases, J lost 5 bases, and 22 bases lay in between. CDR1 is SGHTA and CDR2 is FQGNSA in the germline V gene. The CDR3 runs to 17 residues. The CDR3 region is CASSFRRAAPLVETQYF. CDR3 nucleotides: TGTGCCAGCAGCTTCCGTCGAGCGGCACCCCTGGTTGAGACCCAGTACTTC.

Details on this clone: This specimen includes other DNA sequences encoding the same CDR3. The CDR3, as DNA: TGTGCCAGCAGCTTGGGGACAGGGGCCTACGAGCAGTACTTC. Amino acids: CASSLGTGAYEQYF. The V call is TRBV5-4, the J call TRBJ2-7, with TRBD1 matching over 9 bases. Germline V gives CDR1 SGHNT, CDR2 YYREEE (reference sequence). V shed 0 bases, J shed 2 bases, and the junction held 0 bases outside the gene matches. The CDR3 sequence is 14 residues long. Using reference TRBV5-4 and TRBJ2-7 for the parts outside the CDR3, the full variable domain is ETGVTQSPTHLIKTRGQQVTLRCSSQSGHNTVSWYQQALGQGPQFIFQYYREEENGRGNFPPRFSGLQFPNYSSELNVNALELDDSALYLCASSLGTGAYEQYFGPGTRLTVT.

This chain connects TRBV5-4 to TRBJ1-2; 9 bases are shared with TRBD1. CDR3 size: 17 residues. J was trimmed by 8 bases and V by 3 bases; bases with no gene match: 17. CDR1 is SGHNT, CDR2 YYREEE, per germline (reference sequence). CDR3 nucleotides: TGTGCCAGCAGCTGGGGGCTTAACAGGGGGCTTTCTTACGGCTACACCTTC. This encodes CASSWGLNRGLSYGYTF.

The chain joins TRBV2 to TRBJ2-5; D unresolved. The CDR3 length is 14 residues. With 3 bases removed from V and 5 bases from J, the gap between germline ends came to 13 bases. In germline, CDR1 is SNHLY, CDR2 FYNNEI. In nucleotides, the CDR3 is TGTGCCAGCAGTGAGTCGGCGGTGGTGGAGACCCAGTACTTC. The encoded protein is CASSESAVVETQYF.

As DNA, the CDR3 is TGTGCCAGCAGTCGGGGGAATCTGATCACAGATACGCAGTATTTT. As protein: CASSRGNLITDTQYF. The chain employs TRBV6-5 and TRBJ2-3; possible D gene TRBD2, 6 bases. Germline values: CDR1 MNHEY, CDR2 SVGAGI. There are 15 residues in the CDR3. Trimming pared 5 bases from V and 2 bases from J, leaving 14 bases between.

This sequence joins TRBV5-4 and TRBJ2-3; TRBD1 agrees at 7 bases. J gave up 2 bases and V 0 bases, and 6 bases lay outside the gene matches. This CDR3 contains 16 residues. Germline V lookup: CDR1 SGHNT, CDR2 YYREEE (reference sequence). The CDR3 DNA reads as TGTGCCAGCAGCTTGGTAGTGGGACAGCCCACAGATACGCAGTATTTT. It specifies CASSLVVGQPTDTQYF.

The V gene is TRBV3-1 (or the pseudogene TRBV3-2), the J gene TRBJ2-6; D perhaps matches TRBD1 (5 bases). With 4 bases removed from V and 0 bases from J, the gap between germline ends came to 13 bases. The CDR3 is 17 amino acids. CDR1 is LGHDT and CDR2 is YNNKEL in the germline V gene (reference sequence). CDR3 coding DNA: TGTGCCAGCAGCCCTGGACACGTACCCTCTGGGGCCAACGTCCTGACTTTC. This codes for CASSPGHVPSGANVLTF.

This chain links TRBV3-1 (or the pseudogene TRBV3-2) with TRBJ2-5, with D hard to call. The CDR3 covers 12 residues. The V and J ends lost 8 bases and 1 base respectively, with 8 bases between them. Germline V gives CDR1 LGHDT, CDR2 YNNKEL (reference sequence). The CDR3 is CASSRAQETQYF. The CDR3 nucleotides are TGTGCCAGCTCTAGGGCCCAAGAGACCCAGTACTTC.

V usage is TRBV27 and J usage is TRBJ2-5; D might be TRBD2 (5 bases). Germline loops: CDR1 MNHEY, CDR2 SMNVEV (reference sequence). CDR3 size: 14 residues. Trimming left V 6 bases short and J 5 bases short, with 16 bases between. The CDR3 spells CASRSRGGWETQYF. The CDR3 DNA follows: TGTGCCAGCAGATCACGTGGAGGTTGGGAGACCCAGTACTTC.

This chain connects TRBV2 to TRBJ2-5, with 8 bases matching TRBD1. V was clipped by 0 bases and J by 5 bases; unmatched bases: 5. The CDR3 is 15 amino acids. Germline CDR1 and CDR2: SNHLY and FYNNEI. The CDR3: CASSEARGQWETQYF. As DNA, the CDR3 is TGTGCCAGCAGTGAAGCCAGGGGGCAGTGGGAGACCCAGTACTTC.